This entry is about one TCR beta chain. Its antigen is unidentified. The CDR3 contains 16 residues. J was trimmed by 3 bases and V by 5 bases; bases with no gene match: 4. Germline loops: CDR1 LNHDA, CDR2 SQIVND (reference sequence). These data belong to a study of cytomegalovirus exposure and HLA in healthy donors. Primers for the PCR totalled 60 Vbeta and 13 Jbeta. This table comes from immunoSEQ multiplex PCR, and its TCRdb copy is limited to in-frame clones, with some not included. Seen here are under 200,000 clones, 60% to 80% observed once, and the top ten hold about 7.7%. Overall study results and limits: Reports described diagnosis of cytomegalovirus status by the classifier as highly specific and sensitive. Data from an earlier analysis indicated that most TCR beta V segments were productive either about 87% or about 30% of the time. A missense DCLRE1C variant was associated with V- and J-gene trimming of TCR beta chains in a later analysis, and an independent cohort replicated the association.

Sequenced sample: PBMCs. V gene TRBV19 combines with J gene TRBJ2-3; TRBD2 agrees at 14 bases. The receptor was isolated from a woman aged 40 to 55 in good health and CMV-seropositive. CDR3 nucleotide sequence: TGTGCCAGTAGTGGGGGACTAGCGGGAGCAACAGATACGCAGTATTTT. It specifies CASSGGLAGATDTQYF.